This T cell receptor beta chain originates from a study of Tregs in tolerant kidney transplant recipients. This CDR3 has 16 amino acids. The V gene's germline CDR1 is SGHVS and CDR2 FQNEAQ. V lost 1 base to trimming and J lost 2 bases, with 15 bases between them. Related graft donors supplied nonmyeloablative bone marrow transplants, and mixed chimerism was transient. Unstimulated regulatory T cells (CD4+CD25+CD127-), CD4+CD25- non-regulatory cells, CD4 and CD8 cells were FACS-sorted from thawed PBMCs. Using immunoSEQ multiplex PCR, the repertoire was profiled, and TCRdb retains in-frame clones only, with some absent. The table has tens of thousands of clones, about 91% seen once.

This sequence joins TRBV7-8 and TRBJ2-7; tentative D call: TRBD2 (6 bases). The sample in question was CD4+ T cells from blood (PBMCs), obtained 24 months after the transplant. The receptor was derived from a human patient who received a combined kidney and bone marrow transplant. Some T cells here may be from the graft donor. Here the CDR3 reads CASSLGGDPGAYEQYF. The CDR3 DNA follows: TGTGCCAGCAGCTTAGGTGGGGACCCGGGGGCCTACGAGCAGTACTTC.